The rows below give T cell receptor beta chains drawn from one sample of a study of post-analysis software for immune sequencing data. TCRdb re-called the PCR reads with MiXCR, one entry per CDR3 protein. The repertoire holds 350,000 to 450,000 distinct CDR3 sequences, with less than 40% as singletons. The source material was blood. These TCRs come from a girl aged 2 to 9 with multiple sclerosis. Both conserved end residues are part of each CDR3. The order of the fields is J gene, CDR3 length, V gene, CDR3 protein.

>TRBJ2-1|14|TRBV20-1
CSAHRPTEDNEQFF
>TRBJ1-2|15|TRBV5-1
CASSLDDRGDYGYTF
>TRBJ1-2|12|TRBV3-1
CASSSTGYGYTF
>TRBJ2-7|15|TRBV28
CASSSGTDYSYEQYF
>TRBJ2-3|15|TRBV6-6
CASSLSASGTDTQYF
>TRBJ2-1|16|TRBV5-1
CASSSHSGILHNEQFF
>TRBJ2-7|13|TRBV7-8
CASSPGSLSEQYF
>TRBJ1-6|13|TRBV7-6
CASSLDEPSPLHF
>TRBJ1-5|16|TRBV20-1
CSARDRRAQLYQPQHF
>TRBJ2-3|15|TRBV29-1
CSVGWGSGGEDTQYF
>TRBJ2-3|18|TRBV7-2
CASSQGLLAGGGTDTQYF
>TRBJ2-7|12|TRBV7-6
CASSLGQDEQYF
>TRBJ2-7|14|TRBV5-1
CASRETGQLYEQYF
>TRBJ2-1|12|TRBV12-3/TRBV12-4
CASSQAGDEQFF
>TRBJ2-4|14|TRBV7-9
CASSSLGAKNIQYF
>TRBJ2-1|19|TRBV6-1
CASRGTSGGTSRSYNEQFF
>TRBJ2-7|13|TRBV7-3
CASSFFRDYEQYF
>TRBJ2-1|16|TRBV5-1
CASSLVPGGLYNEQFF
>TRBJ2-3|15|TRBV2
CASNIAGDGTDTQYF
>TRBJ2-3|15|TRBV12-5
CASGLDTSGTDTQYF
>TRBJ1-1|14|TRBV10-3
CAISSGTAYTEAFF
>TRBJ2-7|13|TRBV7-9
CASSRTGIHEQYF
>TRBJ2-3|15|TRBV5-1
CASSLDREPTDTQYF
>TRBJ2-3|15|TRBV6-2/TRBV6-3
CASSYQGRVTDTQYF
>TRBJ2-1|12|TRBV29-1
CSVWRTYNEQFF
>-|14|TRBV20-1
CSATGTVSSYEQYF
>TRBJ2-5|16|TRBV5-6
CASRRTSGVTQETQYF
>TRBJ2-1|11|TRBV6-6
CASEWDNEQFF
>TRBJ2-7|14|TRBV3-1
CASSLLSGRGEQYF
>TRBJ2-3|15|TRBV7-3
CASSPGGGGADTQYF
>TRBJ2-7|14|TRBV20-1
CSASSGTGDYEQYF
>TRBJ2-3|16|TRBV7-2
CASSTGTSGMTDTQYF
>TRBJ2-5|17|TRBV7-8
CASSHRLAGTGVETQYF
>TRBJ1-2|15|TRBV27
CASSLGPGTNYGYTF
>TRBJ2-1|15|TRBV6-5
CASRPPGLLFNEQFF
>TRBJ1-2|16|TRBV4-3
CASSQSPGRQAYGYTF
>TRBJ2-5|14|TRBV18
CASSLSRGSETQYF
>TRBJ1-1|13|TRBV20-1
CSASRGRATEAFF
>TRBJ1-2|15|TRBV4-1
CASSQNPDRDYGYTF
>TRBJ1-1|14|TRBV6-4
CASSPQGWDTEAFF
>TRBJ2-5|15|TRBV7-2
CASSLKTSGVGAQYF
>TRBJ2-1|12|TRBV29-1
CSVDWVYNEQFF
>TRBJ2-1|14|TRBV6-5
CASKRSANYNEQFF
>TRBJ1-5|12|TRBV20-1
CSVPQGNQPQHF
>TRBJ2-1|14|TRBV27
CASSFRRGGDEQFF
>TRBJ2-7|14|TRBV29-1
CSARLAEQAYEQYF
>TRBJ1-2|15|TRBV7-9
CASSLHPGLNYGYTF
>TRBJ1-6|13|TRBV20-1
CSARSGGGSPLHF
>-|15|TRBV3-1
CASSHSSVGYNEQYF
>TRBJ2-5|15|TRBV6-5
CASSYSGQGRETQYF
>TRBJ1-4|15|TRBV5-1
CASSPKGTSNEKLFF
>TRBJ2-3|14|TRBV6-5
CASRTGFYTDTQYF